These 16 T cell receptor beta chains were all obtained from the same sample, sequenced in a study of T cell responses to AZD1222 COVID-19 vaccine. Assay: immunoSEQ multiplex PCR; the TCRdb copy retains only in-frame clones and omits some. Of about 190,000 clones listed, about 87% were seen once; the top ten hold less than 3%. The source material was peripheral blood, sampled on day 0 of MenACWY control vaccination. These receptors were taken from an adult in good health.

This clone was seen just once. The J gene is TRBJ1-4, the V gene TRBV4-2, with 7 bases matching TRBD1. J was trimmed by 6 bases and V by 6 bases; bases with no gene match: 10. The CDR3 consists of 15 residues. The germline CDR1 and CDR2 sequences are LGHNA and YNFKEQ. CDR3 in amino acids: CASSLDRVLHEKLFF. In DNA form, the CDR3 reads TGTGCCAGCAGTCTCGACAGGGTCCTCCATGAAAAACTGTTTTTT.

This chain uses TRBV5-4 with TRBJ2-7, with TRBD2 identical over 10 bases. J was trimmed by 4 bases and V by 4 bases; bases with no gene match: 8. The CDR3 extends over 15 amino acids. The germline CDR1 and CDR2 sequences are SGHNT and YYREEE (reference sequence). CDR3 sequence: CASSPMSAGGYEQYF. The CDR3 region has the DNA TGTGCCAGCAGCCCAATGTCAGCGGGGGGGTACGAGCAGTACTTC. Filled out from reference TRBV5-4 and TRBJ2-7, the complete variable domain reads ETGVTQSPTHLIKTRGQQVTLRCSSQSGHNTVSWYQQALGQGPQFIFQYYREEENGRGNFPPRFSGLQFPNYSSELNVNALELDDSALYLCASSPMSAGGYEQYFGPGTRLTVT.

The V and J genes are TRBV3-1 (or the pseudogene TRBV3-2) and TRBJ2-2; 7 nucleotides line up with TRBD1. Germline lookup yields CDR1 LGHDT and CDR2 YNNKEL (reference sequence). The CDR3 covers 14 residues. After removal of 0 bases from V and 8 bases from J, the junction contained 3 bases not matched to a gene. The CDR3 is CASSQDSGGGELFF. CDR3 in DNA: TGTGCCAGCAGCCAAGATTCAGGGGGAGGGGAGCTGTTTTTT.

V gene TRBV7-3 combines with J gene TRBJ1-1; possibly TRBD1 for D (5 bases). The germline CDR1 and CDR2 sequences are SGHTA and FQGTGA. The V and J ends lost 0 bases and 8 bases respectively, with 10 bases between them. The CDR3 covers 13 residues. The CDR3 region has the DNA TGTGCCAGCAGCTTAACGGGAAGGACAGAAGCTTTCTTT. It translates to CASSLTGRTEAFF.

The chain has TRBV7-9 and TRBJ1-2; D remains ambiguous. The ends were cut back, 1 base at V and 8 bases at J, with 8 bases in the middle. Germline V gene lookup returns CDR1 SEHNR and CDR2 FQNEAQ (reference sequence). This CDR3 is built from 12 residues. The CDR3 DNA reads as TGTGCCAGCAGCTTAGGACCGGGGGGCTACACCTTC. Residues: CASSLGPGGYTF.

The CDR3 DNA follows: TGCAGCGCCTCGAATCTGGGGTCCGGGGAGCTGTTTTTT. Translation gives CSASNLGSGELFF. V is TRBV29-1 and J is TRBJ2-2, with D unresolved. Trimming left V 7 bases short and J 6 bases short, with 15 bases between. Germline-derived CDR1 and CDR2 are SQVTM and ANQGSEA. The CDR3 length is 13 residues.

V usage is TRBV19 and J usage is TRBJ1-1; possible D gene TRBD1, 5 bases. V was cut by 6 bases and J by 6 bases, with 11 bases left in between. CDR3 length equals 12 residues. The V gene's germline CDR1 is LNHDA and CDR2 SQIVND (reference sequence). DNA for the CDR3: TGTGCCAGTAGCGGGGGTCCCCCTGAAGCTTTCTTT. Translating gives CASSGGPPEAFF.

This sequence joins TRBV25-1 and TRBJ2-7; D ambiguous. Trimming stripped 4 bases from V and 5 bases from J, with 18 bases between. From germline, CDR1 is MGHDK and CDR2 SYGVNS. The CDR3 is 15 amino acids. The CDR3 DNA follows: TGTGCCAGCAGTGCGAATCTAAAGAGGATCCACGAGCAGTACTTC. Protein: CASSANLKRIHEQYF.

The chain recombines TRBV6-2 or TRBV6-3 with TRBJ1-5; D may be TRBD1 (5 bases). The germline gives CDR1 MNHEY, CDR2 SVGEGT. The CDR3 runs to 15 residues. V lost 2 bases and J lost 0, with 8 bases in between. CDR3 sequence (DNA): TGTGCCAGCAGTTACAAGGGACTTAGCAATCAGCCCCAGCATTTT. Translating it yields CASSYKGLSNQPQHF.

V and J are TRBV18 and TRBJ2-3, with 11 bases identical to TRBD2. Trimming at V came to 2 bases and at J to 1 base, leaving 2 bases not matched to a gene. Germline V lookup: CDR1 KGHSH, CDR2 LQKENI. The CDR3 runs to 16 residues. The CDR3 here is CASSPLLAGGTDTQYF. In nucleotides, the CDR3 is TGTGCCAGCTCACCATTACTAGCGGGAGGCACAGATACGCAGTATTTT.

The chain uses TRBV7-9 and TRBJ1-4; unclear D gene. Per the germline V gene, CDR1 is SEHNR and CDR2 is FQNEAQ (reference sequence). V was cut by 5 bases and J by 7 bases, with 11 bases left in between. The CDR3 is 13 residues long. Here the CDR3 DNA reads TGTGCCAGCAGCCGATTGGTCGGTGAAAAACTGTTTTTT. As protein: CASSRLVGEKLFF.

The genes are TRBV19 and TRBJ2-3, with a tentative D call TRBD2 (6 bases). The germline V gene encodes CDR1 LNHDA and CDR2 SQIVND (reference sequence). The CDR3 sequence is 14 residues long. V lost 2 bases and J 5 bases, leaving 11 bases between the germline ends. The CDR3 loop is CASSIYGRGDTQYF. The CDR3 nucleotides are TGTGCCAGTAGTATATATGGGCGGGGAGATACGCAGTATTTT.

J is TRBJ2-3 and V is TRBV4-3; 11 nucleotides align to TRBD2. V gave up 0 bases and J gave up 2 bases; unmatched junction bases: 7. Germline CDR1 reads LGHNA; CDR2 reads YSLEER. The CDR3 runs 18 residues. The CDR3 bases are TGCGCCAGCAGCCAAGAGCCGGGACTAGCGGCCTCCACAGATACGCAGTATTTT. This sequence encodes CASSQEPGLAASTDTQYF.

J is TRBJ2-7 and V is TRBV3-1 (or the pseudogene TRBV3-2), with no clear D. CDR3 length: 12 amino acids. Trimming pared 5 bases from V and 6 bases from J, leaving 11 bases between. Germline assignment: CDR1 LGHDT and CDR2 YNNKEL (reference sequence). CDR3 sequence reads: CASSGKVGEQYF. For the CDR3, the DNA is TGTGCCAGCAGCGGTAAGGTGGGCGAGCAGTACTTC.

The V and J genes are TRBV5-8 and TRBJ1-3; D is undetermined. With 0 bases removed from V and 0 bases from J, the gap between germline ends came to 10 bases. Germline V gives CDR1 SGHTS, CDR2 YDEGEE. This CDR3 is 16 amino acids long. The CDR3 sequence: CASSLVGSSSGNTIYF. CDR3 coding DNA: TGTGCCAGCAGCTTGGTGGGGTCTAGCTCTGGAAACACCATATATTTT.

V and J are TRBV27 and TRBJ2-7; no clear D gene. V was pared by 5 bases and J by 8 bases, with 13 bases between. Germline V gene data show CDR1 as MNHEY and CDR2 as SMNVEV (reference sequence). This CDR3 is built from 12 residues. CDR3 sequence: CASSPGPTQQYF. The CDR3, as DNA: TGTGCCAGCAGTCCCGGACCCACCCAGCAGTACTTC.